These 29 T cell receptor beta chains were all obtained from the same sample, sequenced in a study of cytomegalovirus exposure and HLA in healthy donors. Amplification used 60 Vbeta primers and 13 Jbeta primers. Libraries were prepared by immunoSEQ multiplex PCR; TCRdb keeps only in-frame clonotypes and omits some of them. The sample records approximately 170,000 clones, approximately 81% being singletons. The sample consisted of PBMCs. The receptors were gathered from a boy younger than 10 in good health and CMV-seronegative.

The rearrangement joins TRBV30 to TRBJ2-5; 12 nucleotides agree with TRBD1. Per germline, CDR1 GTSNPN and CDR2 SVGIG (reference sequence). The CDR3 loop spans 16 amino acids. V trimming: 5 bases; J trimming: 4 bases; junction bases outside the gene matches: 11. CDR3 nucleotides: TGTGCCTGGTCTTCCGGGACAGGGGGCTACGCAGAGACCCAGTACTTC. This gives the protein CAWSSGTGGYAETQYF.

Concerning this clone: This specimen includes other DNA sequences encoding the same CDR3. The rearrangement links TRBV5-1 to TRBJ2-5, with D perhaps TRBD2 (6 bases). The CDR3 runs to 12 residues. CDR1 and CDR2 (germline): SGHRS, YFSETQ. Trimming pared 4 bases from V and 5 bases from J, leaving 9 bases between. In DNA form, the CDR3 reads TGCGCCAGCAGCGCAGGAGGGGAGACCCAGTACTTC. Encoded protein: CASSAGGETQYF.

The chain recombines TRBV2 with TRBJ2-3; a weak D match, TRBD2 (6 bases). V lost 1 base and J lost 1, with 9 bases in between. Germline V gives CDR1 SNHLY, CDR2 FYNNEI. The CDR3 covers 15 residues. The chain's CDR3 is CASSEEGLRTDTQYF. The CDR3 region has the DNA TGTGCCAGCAGTGAAGAGGGACTCCGCACAGATACGCAGTATTTT.

The chain links TRBV15 to TRBJ2-1, with D maybe TRBD1 (7 bases). Germline V gene sequence: CDR1 LNHNV, CDR2 YYDKDF (reference sequence). Trimming pared 5 bases from V and 1 base from J, leaving 12 bases between. This CDR3 has 15 residues. In DNA form, the CDR3 reads TGTGCCACCAGCTGGGAGGACAGGTCCTACAATGAGCAGTTCTTC. It encodes CATSWEDRSYNEQFF. Variable domain in full (rest from reference TRBV15 and TRBJ2-1): DAMVIQNPRYQVTQFGKPVTLSCSQTLNHNVMYWYQQKSSQAPKLLFHYYDKDFNNEADTPDNFQSRRPNTSFCFLDIRSPGLGDTAMYLCATSWEDRSYNEQFFGPGTRLTVL.

V gene TRBV5-6 combines with J gene TRBJ2-5; tentative D call: TRBD1 (8 bases). The DNA end lines up better with TRBJ2-7; the J call may be wrong. This CDR3 is built from 17 residues. Germline V gene sequence: CDR1 SGHDT, CDR2 YYEEEE. The CDR3 nucleotides read TGTGCCAGCAGCCGGGGGGCAGGGGGCCCCAGCTCCTACGAGCAGTACTTC. Its translation: CASSRGAGGPSSYEQYF.

This sequence joins TRBV9 and TRBJ1-1, with D tentatively TRBD1 (5 bases). V was clipped by 1 base and J by 3 bases, with 10 bases between them. The length of the CDR3 is 14 residues. Germline V lookup: CDR1 SGDLS, CDR2 YYNGEE. The DNA of the CDR3 is TGTGCCAGCAGCGTAAGACAGCTCGACACTGAAGCTTTCTTT. This gives the protein CASSVRQLDTEAFF. Filled out from reference TRBV9 and TRBJ1-1, the complete variable domain reads DSGVTQTPKHLITATGQRVTLRCSPRSGDLSVYWYQQSLDQGLQFLIQYYNGEERAKGNILERFSAQQFPDLHSELNLSSLELGDSALYFCASSVRQLDTEAFFGQGTRLTVV.

The chain has TRBV11-3 and TRBJ2-1; D uncertain. V was clipped by 1 base and J by 4 bases, with 14 bases between them. Germline CDR1 SGHNT, CDR2 YENEEA. This CDR3 spans 16 amino acids. The CDR3 here is CASSLGALTRYNEQFF. The CDR3 bases are TGTGCCAGCAGCTTAGGAGCGCTGACGCGGTACAATGAGCAGTTCTTC.

The rearrangement joins TRBV4-1 to TRBJ1-5; 12 nucleotides line up with TRBD1. The CDR3 extends over 19 amino acids. J lost 0 bases, V lost 0 bases, and 6 bases had no gene match. Germline V gene sequence: CDR1 MGHRA, CDR2 YSYEKL. CDR3 region: CASSQDPPGQGASNQPQHF. CDR3 bases: TGCGCCAGCAGCCAAGACCCACCGGGACAGGGGGCTAGCAATCAGCCCCAGCATTTT.

This clone was seen only a few times. This chain joins TRBV15 and TRBJ2-7; 8 bases are shared with TRBD1. The CDR3 loop spans 15 amino acids. From germline, CDR1 is LNHNV and CDR2 YYDKDF (reference sequence). J was trimmed by 5 bases and V by 1 base; bases with no gene match: 7. The CDR3 loop reads CATSRGSTGVDEQYF. In DNA, the CDR3 is TGTGCCACCAGCAGAGGTTCGACAGGGGTCGACGAGCAGTACTTC.

This chain uses TRBV6-5 with TRBJ2-1, with unresolved D. The V gene lost 6 bases and the J gene lost 5 bases, with 8 bases spanning the gap. CDR1 and CDR2 (germline): MNHEY, SVGAGI. The CDR3 is made up of 12 amino acids. CDR3 coding DNA: TGTGCCAGCAGAGCACCCAACAATGAGCAGTTCTTC. Amino acid sequence: CASRAPNNEQFF.

The chain links TRBV18 to TRBJ1-5; the match to TRBD1 covers 7 bases. After removal of 2 bases from V and 7 bases from J, the junction contained 2 bases not matched to a gene. The CDR3 runs to 13 residues. CDR1 KGHSH and CDR2 LQKENI come from the germline V gene. CDR3 bases: TGTGCCAGCTCACCAGCAGGGGGACAGCCCCAGCATTTT. Encoded protein: CASSPAGGQPQHF.

V usage is TRBV28 and J usage is TRBJ1-5; 9 bases map to TRBD1. Germline CDR1 MDHEN, CDR2 SYDVKM. The CDR3 length is 15 residues. The J segment lost 1 base and the V segment lost 7 bases, leaving 5 bases of the junction unmatched. CDR3 bases: TGTGCCAGCACATTACAGGGGGCGAGCAATCAGCCCCAGCATTTT. Translated: CASTLQGASNQPQHF.

This chain links TRBV2 with TRBJ2-3; D perhaps matches TRBD2 (5 bases). The V and J ends lost 4 bases and 2 bases respectively, with 7 bases between them. Germline V CDR1 and CDR2: SNHLY, FYNNEI. CDR3 length equals 13 residues. The CDR3 loop is CASSGTYTDTQYF. CDR3 coding DNA: TGTGCCAGCAGTGGGACTTACACAGATACGCAGTATTTT.

Comment on this clone: Germline is not matched at one junction end, which may reflect a read error. The sample contains more than one DNA sequence encoding this CDR3. The V gene is TRBV30, the J gene TRBJ1-1, with D tentatively TRBD1 (5 bases). In germline, CDR1 is GTSNPN, CDR2 SVGIG (reference sequence). This CDR3 is 15 amino acids long. The DNA of the CDR3 is TGCGCCTGGAGTGTACTACAGGCCCCGAACACTGAAGCTTTCTTT. It specifies CAWSVLQAPNTEAFF.

This clone was counted between two and nine times. The chain has TRBV6-4 and TRBJ2-7, with D perhaps matching TRBD2 (5 bases). The germline V and J ends were trimmed by 5 bases and 0 bases, with 11 bases remaining between them. Germline lookup yields CDR1 MRHNA and CDR2 SNTAGT. The length of the CDR3 is 14 residues. This chain's CDR3 is CASSPPGNSYEQYV. DNA for the CDR3: TGTGCCAGCAGTCCCCCGGGAAACTCCTACGAGCAGTACGTC.

The gene calls are TRBV9 and TRBJ2-3; 8 bases are a match to TRBD2. There are 15 residues in the CDR3. After removal of 2 bases from V and 0 bases from J, the junction contained 2 bases not matched to a gene. Germline lookup yields CDR1 SGDLS and CDR2 YYNGEE. The CDR3 bases are TGTGCCAGCAGCGTTAGCGGGGTTAGCACAGATACGCAGTATTTT. It yields the protein CASSVSGVSTDTQYF.

The count of this clone is one. This rearrangement joins TRBV29-1 to TRBJ1-2; possibly TRBD1 for D (5 bases). Trimming left V 7 bases short and J 7 bases short, with 13 bases between. The CDR3 spans 11 residues. Germline CDR1 is SQVTM and CDR2 is ANQGSEA. The CDR3 DNA sequence: TGCAGCGCGCTAACCAGGGTTGGCTACACCTTC. Amino acid sequence: CSALTRVGYTF.

The V gene is TRBV28, the J gene TRBJ2-7; 10 bases line up with TRBD1. Germline V CDR1 and CDR2: MDHEN, SYDVKM. The CDR3 has 15 residues. With 7 bases clipped from V and 2 bases from J, the junction kept 8 bases outside the gene matches. CDR3 sequence reads: CASTTDRGLTYEQYV. As DNA, the CDR3 is TGTGCCAGCACCACTGACAGGGGGCTCACCTACGAGCAGTACGTC.

The chain has TRBV30 and TRBJ2-5; 13 nucleotides align to TRBD2. The DNA end favors TRBJ2-7, so the J call may be wrong. CDR3 size: 15 residues. The V gene's germline CDR1 is GTSNPN and CDR2 SVGIG (reference sequence). Written as DNA, the CDR3 is TGTGCCTGGAGTGTTGGACTAGCGGGAGTAAACGAGCAGTACTTC. Its protein is CAWSVGLAGVNEQYF.

The chain employs TRBV15 and TRBJ2-1; TRBD1 aligns across 8 bases. The V and J ends lost 5 bases and 7 bases, in that order; junction bases with no gene match: 19. There are 18 residues in the CDR3. CDR1 and CDR2 from the germline V gene are LNHNV and YYDKDF (reference sequence). The CDR3 DNA reads as TGTGCCACCAGCGGTAGAGGTAGACAGGGGAAGGCCCAAAATGAGCAGTTCTTC. Amino acids: CATSGRGRQGKAQNEQFF.

The V and J genes are TRBV15 and TRBJ2-1, with 7 bases that match TRBD2. The CDR3 contains 13 residues. V gave up 5 bases and J gave up 4 bases; unmatched junction bases: 2. Germline loops: CDR1 LNHNV, CDR2 YYDKDF (reference sequence). Here the CDR3 reads CATSGGDYNEQFF. CDR3 nucleotide sequence: TGTGCCACCAGCGGGGGGGATTACAATGAGCAGTTCTTC.

V and J are TRBV12-5 and TRBJ2-1; 13 nucleotides align to TRBD2. Per the germline V gene, CDR1 is LGHNT and CDR2 is FRNRAP. V lost 6 bases, J lost 8 bases, and 7 bases stayed unmatched. The CDR3 is 15 residues long. The CDR3 DNA sequence: TGTGCTAGTGGCCTTGGACTAGCGGGAGTGGATGAGCAGTTCTTC. Residues: CASGLGLAGVDEQFF.

The J gene is TRBJ2-7, the V gene TRBV29-1; TRBD1 agrees at 11 bases. Germline V gene lookup returns CDR1 SQVTM and CDR2 ANQGSEA. The trim removed 7 bases at V and 4 bases at J, leaving 18 bases unmatched. CDR3 length equals 17 residues. DNA for the CDR3: TGCAGCGCTGGGGGGGGGACAGGGGGATACCTTCAATACGAGCAGTACTTC. This sequence encodes CSAGGGTGGYLQYEQYF.

The rearrangement joins TRBV11-2 to TRBJ2-2, with unresolved D. Germline V gene data show CDR1 as SGHAT and CDR2 as FQNNGV. This CDR3 comprises 16 residues. Trimming took off 5 bases at V and 0 bases at J, with 13 bases between the two ends. CDR3 in amino acids: CASSRTGQTNTGELFF. In DNA, the CDR3 is TGTGCCAGCAGCCGTACTGGGCAAACGAACACCGGGGAGCTGTTTTTT.

The chain couples TRBV6-1 to TRBJ2-7; 7 bases are shared with TRBD2. Germline V gives CDR1 MNHNS, CDR2 SASEGT. V shed 0 bases and J 4 bases; nucleotides not matched to a gene: 3. The CDR3 contains 14 residues. DNA for the CDR3: TGTGCCAGCAGTGAAGCGCTGGGGGGGTACGAGCAGTACGTC. Its protein is CASSEALGGYEQYV.

V gene TRBV29-1 combines with J gene TRBJ2-2; TRBD2 aligns across 12 bases. Trimming at V came to 1 base and at J to 7 bases, leaving 4 bases not matched to a gene. There are 15 residues in the CDR3. Per germline, CDR1 SQVTM and CDR2 ANQGSEA. The CDR3 DNA is TGCAGCGTTGAAGGGGAGACTAGCGGGGGCGGGGAGCTGTTTTTT. Translating it yields CSVEGETSGGGELFF.

The V and J genes are TRBV2 and TRBJ2-7; D is perhaps TRBD2 (5 bases). Deletions cut 3 bases from V and 4 bases from J, with 10 bases between. This CDR3 region has 13 residues. Per the germline V gene, CDR1 is SNHLY and CDR2 is FYNNEI. The CDR3 DNA sequence: TGTGCCAGCAGTGAGAGGGTACAATACGAGCAGTACTTC. This codes for CASSERVQYEQYF.

The chain combines TRBV6-1 with TRBJ2-7, with 10 bases identical to TRBD2. V gave up 1 base and J gave up 2 bases; unmatched junction bases: 5. The germline V gene has CDR1 MNHNS and CDR2 SASEGT. The CDR3 spans 16 residues. The CDR3 DNA sequence: TGTGCCAGCAGTGAAGAGGAGCTAGCGGGAGCCTACGAGCAGTACTTC. This sequence encodes CASSEEELAGAYEQYF.

V usage is TRBV28 and J usage is TRBJ1-5, with D perhaps matching TRBD1 (6 bases). The CDR3 is 16 residues long. V was clipped by 5 bases and J by 4 bases, with 18 bases between them. Germline loops: CDR1 MDHEN, CDR2 SYDVKM. The CDR3 DNA follows: TGTGCCAGCAGTCCTTCCGGGGGGCGGGGAAATCAGCCCCAGCATTTT. It translates to CASSPSGGRGNQPQHF.